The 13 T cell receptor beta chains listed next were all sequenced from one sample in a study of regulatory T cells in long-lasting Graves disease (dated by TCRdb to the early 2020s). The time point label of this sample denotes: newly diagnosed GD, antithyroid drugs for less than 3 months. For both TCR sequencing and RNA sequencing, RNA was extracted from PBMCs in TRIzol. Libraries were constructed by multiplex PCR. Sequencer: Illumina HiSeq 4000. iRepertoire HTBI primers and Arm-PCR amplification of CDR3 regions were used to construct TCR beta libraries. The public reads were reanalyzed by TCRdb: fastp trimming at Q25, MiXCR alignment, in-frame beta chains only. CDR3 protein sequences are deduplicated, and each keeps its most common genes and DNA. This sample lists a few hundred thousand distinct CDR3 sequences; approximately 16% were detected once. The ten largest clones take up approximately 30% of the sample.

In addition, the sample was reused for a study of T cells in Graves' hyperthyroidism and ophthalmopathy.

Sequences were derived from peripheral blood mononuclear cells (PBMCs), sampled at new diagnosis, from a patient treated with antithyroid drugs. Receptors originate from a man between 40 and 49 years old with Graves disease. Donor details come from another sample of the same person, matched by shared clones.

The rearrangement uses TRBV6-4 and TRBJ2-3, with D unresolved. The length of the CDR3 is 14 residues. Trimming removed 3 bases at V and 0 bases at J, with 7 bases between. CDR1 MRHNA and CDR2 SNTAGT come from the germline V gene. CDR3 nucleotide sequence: TGTGCCAGCAGTGAACGCTCTAGCACAGATACGCAGTATTTT. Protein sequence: CASSERSSTDTQYF.

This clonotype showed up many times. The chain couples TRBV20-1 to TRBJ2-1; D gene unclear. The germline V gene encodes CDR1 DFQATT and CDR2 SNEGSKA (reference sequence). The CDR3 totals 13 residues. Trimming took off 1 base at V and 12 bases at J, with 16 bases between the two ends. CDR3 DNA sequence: TGCAGTGCTAGAGGAAGAAGGGCGGCAGGGCAGTTCTTC. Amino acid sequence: CSARGRRAAGQFF.

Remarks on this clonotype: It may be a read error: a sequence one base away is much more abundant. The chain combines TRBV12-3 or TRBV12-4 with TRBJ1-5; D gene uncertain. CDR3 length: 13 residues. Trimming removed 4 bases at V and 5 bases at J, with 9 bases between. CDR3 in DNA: TGTGCCAGCAGTTACAGCGTCCATCAGCCCCAGCATTTT. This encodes CASSYSVHQPQHF.

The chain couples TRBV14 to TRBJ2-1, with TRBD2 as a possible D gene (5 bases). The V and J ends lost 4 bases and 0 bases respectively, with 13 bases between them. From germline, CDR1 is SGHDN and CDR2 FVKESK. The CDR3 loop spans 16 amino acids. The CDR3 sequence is CASSPRGGSSYNEQFF. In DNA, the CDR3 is TGTGCCAGCAGCCCGCGTGGTGGGAGCTCCTACAATGAGCAGTTCTTC. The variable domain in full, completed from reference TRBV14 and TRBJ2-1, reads EAGVTQFPSHSVIEKGQTVTLRCDPISGHDNLYWYRRVMGKEIKFLLHFVKESKQDESGMPNNRFLAERTGGTYSTLKVQPAELEDSGVYFCASSPRGGSSYNEQFFGPGTRLTVL.

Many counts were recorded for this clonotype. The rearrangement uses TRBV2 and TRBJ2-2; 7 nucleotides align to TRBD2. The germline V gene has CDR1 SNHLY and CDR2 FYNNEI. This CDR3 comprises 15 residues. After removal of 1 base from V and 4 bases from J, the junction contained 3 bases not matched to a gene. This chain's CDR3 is CASSEGTRATGELFF. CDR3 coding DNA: TGTGCCAGCAGTGAAGGGACTAGAGCCACCGGGGAGCTGTTTTTT. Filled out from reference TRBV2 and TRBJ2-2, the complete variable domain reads EPEVTQTPSHQVTQMGQEVILRCVPISNHLYFYWYRQILGQKVEFLVSFYNNEISEKSEIFDDQFSVERPDGSNFTLKIRSTKLEDSAMYFCASSEGTRATGELFFGEGSRLTVL.

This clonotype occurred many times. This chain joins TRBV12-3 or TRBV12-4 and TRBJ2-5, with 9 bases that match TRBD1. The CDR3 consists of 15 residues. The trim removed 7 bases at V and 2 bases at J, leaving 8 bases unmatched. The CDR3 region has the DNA TGTGCCAGCAAGAGGGACAGGGTGGGGCAAGAGACCCAGTACTTC. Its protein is CASKRDRVGQETQYF.

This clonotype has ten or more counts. Here the CDR3 reads CATSDLGGDTDTQYF. CDR3 in DNA: TGTGCCACCAGTGATTTGGGGGGTGACACAGATACGCAGTATTTT. The chain joins TRBV24-1 to TRBJ2-3, with D possibly being TRBD1 or TRBD2 (5 bases each). This CDR3 is built from 15 residues. V was clipped by 0 bases and J by 2 bases, with 8 bases between them. Germline assignment: CDR1 KGHDR and CDR2 SFDVKD.

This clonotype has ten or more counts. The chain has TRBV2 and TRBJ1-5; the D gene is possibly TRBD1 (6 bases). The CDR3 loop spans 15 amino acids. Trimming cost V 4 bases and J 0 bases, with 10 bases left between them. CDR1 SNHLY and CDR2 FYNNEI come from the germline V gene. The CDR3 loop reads CASSGGQVSNQPQHF. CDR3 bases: TGTGCCAGCAGTGGGGGGCAGGTTAGCAATCAGCCCCAGCATTTT.

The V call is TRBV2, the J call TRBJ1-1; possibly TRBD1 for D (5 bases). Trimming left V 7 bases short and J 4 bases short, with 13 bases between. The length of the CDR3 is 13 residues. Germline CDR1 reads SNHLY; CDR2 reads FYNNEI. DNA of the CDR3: TGTGCCAGCAATGGGGGGGATGGCACTGAAGCTTTCTTT. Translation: CASNGGDGTEAFF. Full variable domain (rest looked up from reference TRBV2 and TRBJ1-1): EPEVTQTPSHQVTQMGQEVILRCVPISNHLYFYWYRQILGQKVEFLVSFYNNEISEKSEIFDDQFSVERPDGSNFTLKIRSTKLEDSAMYFCASNGGDGTEAFFGQGTRLTVV.

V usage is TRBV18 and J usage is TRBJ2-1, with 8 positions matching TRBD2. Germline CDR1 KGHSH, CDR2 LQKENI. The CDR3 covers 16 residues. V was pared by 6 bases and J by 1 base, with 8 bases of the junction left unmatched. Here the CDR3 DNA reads TGTGCCAGCTCCCCCAGCGGGGGCCTTTCCTACAATGAGCAGTTCTTC. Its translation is CASSPSGGLSYNEQFF.

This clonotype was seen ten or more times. The CDR3 bases are TGTGCCAGCTGGCCGGGACCGAACACCGGGGAGCTGTTTTTT. Translation gives CASWPGPNTGELFF. The chain joins TRBV18 to TRBJ2-2; perhaps D is TRBD1 or TRBD2 (5 bases each). From germline, CDR1 is KGHSH and CDR2 LQKENI. The CDR3 is 14 residues long. V was clipped by 7 bases and J by 0 bases, with 9 bases between them.

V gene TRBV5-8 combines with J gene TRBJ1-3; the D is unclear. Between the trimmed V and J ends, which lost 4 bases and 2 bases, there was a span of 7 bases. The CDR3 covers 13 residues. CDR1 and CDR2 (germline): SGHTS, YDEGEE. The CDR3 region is CASSLGPGNTIYF. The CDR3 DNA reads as TGTGCCAGCAGCCTTGGGCCTGGAAACACCATATATTTT.

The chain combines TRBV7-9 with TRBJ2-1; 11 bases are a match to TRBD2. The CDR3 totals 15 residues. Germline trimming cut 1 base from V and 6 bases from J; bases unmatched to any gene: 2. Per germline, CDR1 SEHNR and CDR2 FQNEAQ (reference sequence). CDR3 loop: CASSLGLAGLNEQFF. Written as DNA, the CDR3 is TGTGCCAGCAGCTTAGGACTAGCGGGACTCAATGAGCAGTTCTTC. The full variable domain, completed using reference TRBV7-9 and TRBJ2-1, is DTGVSQNPRHKITKRGQNVTFRCDPISEHNRLYWYRQTLGQGPEFLTYFQNEAQLEKSRLLSDRFSAERPKGSFSTLEIQRTEQGDSAMYLCASSLGLAGLNEQFFGPGTRLTVL.